This TCR beta chain appears in the sequencing data of a study of read filtering for tumor transcriptome and immune sequencing. Molecular barcoded adaptors covering alpha/delta and beta/gamma chains were used on roughly 400 ng RNA. TCRdb independently ran MiXCR on the reads; one entry per CDR3 protein. Of roughly 49,000 distinct CDR3 sequences detected, 20% appear once; the ten largest clones hold 37%. This clonotype was recorded a few times. A junction boundary mismatches the germline segment, possibly from a read error. In germline, CDR1 is SGHKS, CDR2 YYEKEE (reference sequence). This CDR3 comprises 18 residues.

The TCR comes from a donor aged 40 or older with multiple myeloma. The chain recombines TRBV5-5 with TRBJ2-2, with D perhaps TRBD2 (5 bases). Sequenced sample: a population of CD138-negative cells sorted from bone marrow. The CDR3 here is CASSFSPGRGSKTGELFF. The CDR3 DNA reads as TGTGCCAGCAGCTTCTCTCCTGGGAGAGGGTCGAAAACCGGGGAGCTGTTTTTT.